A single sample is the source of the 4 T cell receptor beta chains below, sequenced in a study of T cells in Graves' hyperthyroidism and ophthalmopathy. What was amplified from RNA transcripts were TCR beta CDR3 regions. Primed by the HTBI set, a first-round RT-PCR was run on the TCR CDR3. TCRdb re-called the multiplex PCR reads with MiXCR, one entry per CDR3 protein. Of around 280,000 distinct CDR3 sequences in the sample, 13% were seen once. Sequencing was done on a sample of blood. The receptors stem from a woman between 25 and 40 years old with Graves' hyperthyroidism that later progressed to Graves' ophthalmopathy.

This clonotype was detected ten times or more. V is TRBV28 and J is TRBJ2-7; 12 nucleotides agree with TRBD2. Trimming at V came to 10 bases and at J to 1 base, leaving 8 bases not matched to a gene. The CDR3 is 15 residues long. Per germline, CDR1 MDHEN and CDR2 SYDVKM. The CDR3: CATLTSGGESYEQYF. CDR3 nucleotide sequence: TGTGCCACTTTGACTAGCGGGGGTGAATCCTACGAGCAGTACTTC.

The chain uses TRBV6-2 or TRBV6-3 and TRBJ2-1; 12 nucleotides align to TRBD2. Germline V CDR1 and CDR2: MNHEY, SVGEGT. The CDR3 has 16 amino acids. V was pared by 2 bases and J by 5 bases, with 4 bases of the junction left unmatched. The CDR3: CASSYPGLAGNNEQFF. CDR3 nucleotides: TGTGCCAGCAGTTACCCAGGACTAGCGGGGAACAATGAGCAGTTCTTC.

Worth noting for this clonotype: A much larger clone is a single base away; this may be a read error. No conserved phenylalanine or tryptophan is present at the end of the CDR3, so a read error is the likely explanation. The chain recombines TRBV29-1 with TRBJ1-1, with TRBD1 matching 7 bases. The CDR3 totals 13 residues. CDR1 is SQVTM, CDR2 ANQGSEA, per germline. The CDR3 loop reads CIPDRQGDTEAFS. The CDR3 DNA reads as TGCATCCCTGATCGGCAGGGGGACACTGAAGCTTTCTCT.

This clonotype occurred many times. The DNA for the CDR3 is TGTGCCAGCAGGGGTTACACCGGGGAGCTGTTTTTT. The encoded protein is CASRGYTGELFF. The chain is built from TRBV28 and TRBJ2-2, with unresolved D. Germline V gene lookup returns CDR1 MDHEN and CDR2 SYDVKM. The CDR3 has 12 residues. Deletions cut 6 bases from V and 3 bases from J, with 5 bases between.